The rows below give T cell receptor beta chains drawn from one sample of a study of cytotoxic CD8 clonotypes in ibrutinib-treated CLL. Repertoires were generated with immunoSEQ multiplex PCR, while TCRdb's copy carries only in-frame clones and drops some. In the table there are about 270,000 clones, roughly three quarters of which are singletons. Material: PBMCs, obtained at disease progression, from a patient treated with ibrutinib. The receptor source for this set is a human donor with chronic lymphocytic leukemia. Both conserved end residues are part of each CDR3. Each record gives: V gene, CDR3 protein.

>TRBV5-1
CASSFGWLGDTQYF
>TRBV7-2
CASSFGGASSYEQYF
>TRBV5-6
CASSEGTTYEQYF
>TRBV4-2
CASSHDHSNTEAFF
>TRBV9
CASSKARPSTDTQYF
>TRBV6-1
CASARTGGWYEQYF
>TRBV7-9
CASSFLTDLAKNIQYF
>TRBV27
CASSLTGGEGAKNIQYF
>TRBV6-5
CASGGGAGAYEQYF
>TRBV5-1
CASSFTGRSNYGYTF
>TRBV7-6
CASAGREQYF
>TRBV7-2
CASSRTGAYEQYF
>TRBV27
CASSSLHRGHGYTF
>TRBV6-5
CASSPGSYEQYF
>TRBV6-5
CASGRGGGEAFF
>TRBV25-1
CASVLAGGHEQFF
>TRBV18
CASSMDRGNSPLHF
>TRBV9
CASGGLGGYTF
>TRBV6-5
CASSFANRGGTEAFF
>TRBV15
CATSRGWGDDRPQHF
>TRBV29-1
CSVEDGVGTGELFF
>TRBV27
CASSFKAPGRMDYNEQFF
>TRBV9
CASSVESIDWGGLYF
>TRBV4-3
CASSQETSSSEQFF
>TRBV10-3
CAISGSGTGLYEQYF
>TRBV7-8
CASSLLRAETQYF
>TRBV18
CASSPQGGQAQTEAFF
>TRBV7-9
CASKREVPEQFF
>TRBV4-1
CASLPIAGAPDEQYF
>TRBV5-4
CASSSRRDAPRPYEQYF
>TRBV10-3
CAISDLSSGNTIYF
>TRBV2
CASIPGRAKNIQYF
>TRBV6-5
CASSGLGVRNEQFF
>TRBV6-5
CASSSGFTNEKLFF
>TRBV25-1
CASSELGQPQHF